These 10 T cell receptor beta chains share one sample of origin, sequenced in a study of early T cells in non-severe SARS-CoV-2 infection. In TCRdb, the 5' RACE reads were re-called with MiXCR into one record per CDR3 protein. The table shows tens of thousands of distinct CDR3 sequences, with approximately 9% occurring only once. The specimen was whole blood. The source of these receptors is an adult who was a healthcare worker with PCR-confirmed SARS-CoV-2 infection or an uninfected control (not recorded which).

This clonotype was counted between two and nine times. The rearrangement links TRBV28 to TRBJ1-6; D call uncertain. Trimming took off 7 bases at V and 6 bases at J, with 13 bases between the two ends. There are 14 residues in the CDR3. Germline lookup yields CDR1 MDHEN and CDR2 SYDVKM. The DNA for the CDR3 is TGTGCCAGCAATCCCCCTGGATTTAATTCACCCCTCCACTTT. Its protein product is CASNPPGFNSPLHF.

This clonotype was counted only a few times. The chain joins TRBV24-1 to TRBJ2-3, with D unclear. V was clipped by 0 bases and J by 2 bases, with 8 bases between them. This CDR3 spans 15 amino acids. Germline CDR1 reads KGHDR; CDR2 reads SFDVKD. The CDR3 DNA is TGTGCCACCAGTGATTTGGGGGATGTCACAGATACGCAGTATTTT. As protein: CATSDLGDVTDTQYF.

This clonotype was recorded many times. The CDR3 reads CSEIRMNTEAFF. CDR3 sequence (DNA): TGCAGCGAGATCAGGATGAACACTGAAGCTTTCTTT. The chain combines TRBV29-1 with TRBJ1-1, with unresolved D. CDR3 size: 12 residues. V was cut by 7 bases and J by 0 bases, with 9 bases left in between. The germline gives CDR1 SQVTM, CDR2 ANQGSEA.

This clonotype was picked up a small number of times. Germline is not matched at one junction end, which may reflect a read error. V and J are TRBV4-3 and TRBJ2-3, with D perhaps matching TRBD1 or TRBD2 (5 bases each). The germline V gene has CDR1 LGHNA and CDR2 YSLEER. CDR3 length: 12 amino acids. CDR3 region: CVSLGDGDTQYF. In DNA form, the CDR3 reads TGCGTCAGCTTGGGGGACGGGGATACGCAGTATTTT.

In regard to this clonotype: The junction departs from germline at one end; a sequencing error may be responsible. V and J are TRBV29-1 and TRBJ1-2, with D unclear. Germline-derived CDR1 and CDR2 are SQVTM and ANQGSEA. This CDR3 comprises 12 residues. The chain's CDR3 is CGVQEAHYGYTF. CDR3 in DNA: TGCGGCGTCCAAGAGGCTCACTATGGCTACACCTTC.

The chain couples TRBV4-2 to TRBJ2-3, with 13 bases matching TRBD2. This CDR3 contains 16 residues. J was trimmed by 2 bases and V by 4 bases; bases with no gene match: 3. In germline, CDR1 is LGHNA, CDR2 YNFKEQ. CDR3 coding DNA: TGTGCCAGCAGCCCCGGACTAGCGGGAGACACAGATACGCAGTATTTT. It translates to CASSPGLAGDTDTQYF.

This clonotype was observed a few times. This chain links TRBV7-2 with TRBJ2-7, with D maybe TRBD2 (5 bases). Germline CDR1 and CDR2: SGHTA and FQGNSA. V was trimmed by 6 bases and J by 4 bases, leaving 10 bases between them. This CDR3 spans 12 amino acids. The DNA of the CDR3 is TGTGCCAGCAGTTCTAAGCGGTACGAGCAGTACTTC. Translating gives CASSSKRYEQYF.

This clonotype appeared a single time. A read error is possible here, since a much larger clone lies one base away. The chain recombines TRBV4-1 with TRBJ1-4; D gene unclear. Trimming took off 4 bases at V and 5 bases at J, with 14 bases between the two ends. CDR1 is MGHRA, CDR2 YSYEKL, per germline. The CDR3 spans 15 residues. DNA of the CDR3: TGCGCCAGCAGCCGAATTGCGGGCTTCAATGAAAAACTGTTTTTT. Translation: CASSRIAGFNEKLFF.

This sequence joins TRBV7-2 and TRBJ2-5, with TRBD1 matching over 8 bases. Losses at the gene ends were 5 bases for V and 5 bases for J; bases not matched to a gene: 1. The CDR3 runs 12 residues. The germline CDR1 and CDR2 sequences are SGHTA and FQGNSA. The CDR3 nucleotides read TGTGCCAGCAGCCGACAGGGGGAGACCCAGTACTTC. It specifies CASSRQGETQYF.

This clonotype was observed a few times. The rearrangement links TRBV29-1 to TRBJ2-2; no reliable D call. The CDR3 extends over 12 amino acids. CDR1 and CDR2 from the germline V gene are SQVTM and ANQGSEA. The V gene lost 7 bases and the J gene lost 1 base, with 7 bases spanning the gap. CDR3 amino acids: CSATLNTGELFF. The CDR3 DNA reads TGCAGCGCGACACTGAACACCGGGGAGCTGTTTTTT.